The sequence of this T cell receptor beta chain was determined in a study of blood T cell repertoires in COVID-19. Study-wide background: PBMCs, B-cell-depleted T cells, or T cells were the source of the cDNA or gDNA that made up the material.

The CDR3 sequence is 18 residues long. V shed 6 bases and J 3 bases; nucleotides not matched to a gene: 15. Germline assignment: CDR1 LNHDA and CDR2 SQIVND (reference sequence). Only in-frame clones appear in the TCRdb table, and some are missing; sequencing was by immunoSEQ multiplex PCR. This sample has 100,000 to 150,000 clones; more than 75% occur once, and the top ten carry over 1.5%. Source material: peripheral blood. The clonotype was recovered from a human donor in a cohort sampled during active COVID-19. The gene calls are TRBV19 and TRBJ2-2; TRBD2 agrees at 8 bases. The CDR3 region has the DNA TGTGCCAGTAGCCCTCCCCGCCTTGGCGGGAGGTACACCGGGGAGCTGTTTTTT. Its protein product is CASSPPRLGGRYTGELFF.